These 19 T cell receptor beta chains originate from one sample sequenced in a study of T cell responses to AZD1222 COVID-19 vaccine. Assay: immunoSEQ multiplex PCR; the TCRdb copy retains only in-frame clones and omits some. The profile shows roughly 120,000 clones, roughly 88% of them singletons. The source material was peripheral blood, sampled on day 0 of MenACWY control vaccination. These TCRs come from an adult in good health.

V is TRBV12-1 and J is TRBJ1-1. TRBV12-1 is classified as a pseudogene. The CDR3 is 17 amino acids. CDR3 amino acids: CASSRIDRDRLNTEAFF. The CDR3 coding sequence is TGTGCCAGCAGCCGGATAGATAGGGACCGATTAAACACTGAAGCTTTCTTT.

The V gene is TRBV9, the J gene TRBJ2-2; possibly TRBD2 for D (6 bases). V dropped 0 bases and J dropped 2 bases, with 11 bases sitting between them. Per the germline V gene, CDR1 is SGDLS and CDR2 is YYNGEE. The CDR3 sequence is 16 residues long. The CDR3 DNA sequence: TGTGCCAGCAGCGTAGAGGAGGGCACAAACACCGGGGAGCTGTTTTTT. This gives the protein CASSVEEGTNTGELFF.

The CDR3 DNA reads as TGTGCCAGCAGCTTAGTTTGGTTCATCTCCACCCGAGGGGGGGAGCAGTACTTC. Translating gives CASSLVWFISTRGGEQYF. This chain joins TRBV7-2 and TRBJ2-7; D assignment may be TRBD1 or TRBD2 (6 bases each). V was cut by 1 base and J by 7 bases, with 26 bases left in between. Per the germline V gene, CDR1 is SGHTA and CDR2 is FQGNSA. The CDR3 extends over 18 amino acids.

The chain recombines TRBV24-1 with TRBJ2-1; tentative D call: TRBD2 (7 bases). This CDR3 spans 16 amino acids. Germline V lookup: CDR1 KGHDR, CDR2 SFDVKD. V gave up 3 bases and J gave up 2 bases, with 13 bases separating them. CDR3 region: CATSDRQGRAYNEQFF. The CDR3 DNA is TGTGCCACCAGTGATCGCCAGGGGAGGGCCTACAATGAGCAGTTCTTC.

V is TRBV28 and J is TRBJ1-4; perhaps TRBD1 as D (6 bases). Germline V lookup: CDR1 MDHEN, CDR2 SYDVKM. This CDR3 comprises 13 residues. V was cut by 2 bases and J by 8 bases, with 9 bases left in between. The CDR3 DNA reads TGTGCCAGCAGTTTAGGGGGCGCGGAAAAACTGTTTTTT. It codes for CASSLGGAEKLFF.

This rearrangement joins TRBV3-1 (or the pseudogene TRBV3-2) to TRBJ1-2; no clear D gene. Germline loops: CDR1 LGHDT, CDR2 YNNKEL (reference sequence). This CDR3 spans 16 amino acids. The germline V and J ends were trimmed by 0 bases and 2 bases, with 13 bases remaining between them. This CDR3 is CASSQDVSQINYGYTF. Here the CDR3 DNA reads TGTGCCAGCAGCCAAGATGTGAGCCAAATAAACTATGGCTACACCTTC.

V usage is TRBV9 and J usage is TRBJ2-7; D gene uncertain. The CDR3 length is 14 residues. Germline CDR1 reads SGDLS; CDR2 reads YYNGEE. Trimming left V 0 bases short and J 6 bases short, with 13 bases between. The CDR3 nucleotides are TGTGCCAGCAGCGTAGACGGCCGGACCTCCGAGCAGTACTTC. Amino acids: CASSVDGRTSEQYF.

V usage is TRBV12-2 and J usage is TRBJ1-5; TRBD1, as called in the table, went unchecked against the DNA. TRBV12-2 is marked as a pseudogene. The CDR3 consists of 17 residues. The CDR3 DNA sequence: TGTGCAAGTCGCTTAGAAACCTCAGGGGGCAAGAGTCAGCCCCAGCATTTT. As protein: CASRLETSGGKSQPQHF.

The J gene is TRBJ2-1, the V gene TRBV28; 12 bases are a match to TRBD2. The CDR3 is 15 residues long. V trimming: 5 bases; J trimming: 5 bases; junction bases outside the gene matches: 4. Germline CDR1 is MDHEN and CDR2 is SYDVKM. The CDR3 nucleotides are TGTGCCAGCAGTCTAGCGGGGGGGCCGGACAATGAGCAGTTCTTC. Its protein is CASSLAGGPDNEQFF.

This chain links TRBV24-1 with TRBJ2-7; D remains unclear. The V gene's germline CDR1 is KGHDR and CDR2 SFDVKD. Between the trimmed V and J ends, which lost 3 bases and 5 bases, there was a span of 10 bases. There are 13 residues in the CDR3. In nucleotides, the CDR3 is TGTGCCACCAGTGATGCCGGAAGGGACGAGCAGTACTTC. Amino acids: CATSDAGRDEQYF.

The gene calls are TRBV19 and TRBJ2-1; the D gene is possibly TRBD1 (6 bases). The germline V gene encodes CDR1 LNHDA and CDR2 SQIVND (reference sequence). The CDR3 spans 16 residues. The V and J ends lost 3 bases and 7 bases respectively, with 19 bases between them. For the CDR3, the DNA is TGTGCCAGTAGTATTGGGAACAGGGCCATGGGTAATGAGCAGTTCTTC. Protein sequence: CASSIGNRAMGNEQFF.

V usage is TRBV9 and J usage is TRBJ2-5; D unresolved. Germline CDR1 reads SGDLS; CDR2 reads YYNGEE. The CDR3 runs 15 residues. Trimming shortened V by 0 bases and J by 1 base, and 10 bases separated the two germline ends. This CDR3 is CASSVEERLQETQYF. In nucleotides, the CDR3 is TGTGCCAGCAGCGTAGAAGAACGGCTCCAAGAGACCCAGTACTTC.

The chain joins TRBV18 to TRBJ2-7, with 11 nucleotides matching TRBD1. With 3 bases clipped from V and 7 bases from J, the junction kept 11 bases outside the gene matches. The CDR3 extends over 16 amino acids. Germline CDR1 and CDR2: KGHSH and LQKENI. CDR3 loop: CASSPSIGQGASEQYF. In DNA, the CDR3 is TGTGCCAGCTCACCTTCCATCGGACAGGGGGCTAGTGAGCAGTACTTC.

The rearrangement joins TRBV7-3 to TRBJ1-5, with a weak D call TRBD1 (6 bases). The CDR3 length is 14 residues. The V gene's germline CDR1 is SGHTA and CDR2 FQGTGA. V lost 5 bases to trimming and J lost 0 bases, with 8 bases between them. The CDR3 protein is CASSARGSNQPQHF. In DNA, the CDR3 is TGTGCCAGCAGCGCCAGGGGTAGCAATCAGCCCCAGCATTTT.

This CDR3 reads CASRAGPQNTEAFF. CDR3 nucleotides: TGTGCCAGTCGCGCCGGGCCACAGAACACTGAAGCTTTCTTT. The chain joins TRBV19 to TRBJ1-1; D unclear. This CDR3 spans 14 amino acids. Trimming pared 8 bases from V and 1 base from J, leaving 14 bases between. Germline V gene lookup returns CDR1 LNHDA and CDR2 SQIVND (reference sequence).

This clone was recorded once. The chain recombines TRBV13 with TRBJ2-1; the match to TRBD1 covers 8 bases. With V trimmed by 7 bases and J by 5 bases, 13 bases remained unmatched. Germline lookup yields CDR1 PRHDT and CDR2 FYEKMQ (reference sequence). The CDR3 runs to 16 residues. The CDR3 nucleotides are TGTGCCAGCAACCAAGACAGGGGTTTGTGGCACAATGAGCAGTTCTTC. Encoded protein: CASNQDRGLWHNEQFF.

The chain recombines TRBV7-8 with TRBJ1-5, with D possibly TRBD1 on 5 matching bases. V lost 2 bases and J 3 bases, leaving 14 bases between the germline ends. The CDR3 loop spans 16 amino acids. Germline values: CDR1 SGHVS, CDR2 FQNEAQ. The CDR3 bases are TGTGCCAGCAGCTTAAGTGCGGGGGGATTCAATCAGCCCCAGCATTTT. This sequence encodes CASSLSAGGFNQPQHF.

V is TRBV11-2 and J is TRBJ2-1, with D possibly called TRBD1 or TRBD2 (5 bases each). The germline gives CDR1 SGHAT, CDR2 FQNNGV. The CDR3 runs to 16 residues. V shed 2 bases and J shed 5 bases, with 16 bases lying between them. The CDR3 coding sequence is TGTGCCAGCAGCTTAACAGTCGGCAGGGAGAACAATGAGCAGTTCTTC. As protein: CASSLTVGRENNEQFF. The variable domain in full, with the rest retrieved from reference TRBV11-2 and TRBJ2-1, is EAGVAQSPRYKIIEKRQSVAFWCNPISGHATLYWYQQILGQGPKLLIQFQNNGVVDDSQLPKDRFSAERLKGVDSTLKIQPAKLEDSAVYLCASSLTVGRENNEQFFGPGTRLTVL.

The rearrangement links TRBV9 to TRBJ2-1; 9 bases match TRBD2. Looked up from germline, CDR1 is SGDLS and CDR2 is YYNGEE. V lost 3 bases, J lost 3 bases, and 4 bases stayed unmatched. The CDR3 consists of 15 residues. This CDR3 reads CASSASGGRYNEQFF. In nucleotides, the CDR3 is TGTGCCAGCAGCGCCAGCGGGGGGCGCTACAATGAGCAGTTCTTC. Full variable domain (remainder filled in from reference TRBV9 and TRBJ2-1): DSGVTQTPKHLITATGQRVTLRCSPRSGDLSVYWYQQSLDQGLQFLIQYYNGEERAKGNILERFSAQQFPDLHSELNLSSLELGDSALYFCASSASGGRYNEQFFGPGTRLTVL.